These 32 T cell receptor beta chains share one sample of origin, sequenced in a study of response to subunit inactivated influenza vaccine. TCRdb reprocessed the RT-PCR reads with MiXCR, giving one entry per CDR3 protein. The profile shows roughly 700,000 distinct CDR3 sequences, about 15% of them singletons. Sequenced here: PBMCs from blood, sampled about 14 days before vaccination. All receptors derive from a man in his fifties who received an inactivated influenza vaccine.

The sample holds a few counts of this clonotype. The chain combines TRBV5-1 with TRBJ2-2; 7 nucleotides match TRBD1. CDR3 length: 14 residues. J was trimmed by 6 bases and V by 3 bases; bases with no gene match: 5. Per germline, CDR1 SGHRS and CDR2 YFSETQ. The CDR3, as DNA: TGCGCCAGCAGCTCAGGACAGGTCCCCGGGGAGCTGTTTTTT. Its protein product is CASSSGQVPGELFF.

There are many counts of this clonotype. The J gene is TRBJ2-7, the V gene TRBV15; a possible D gene is TRBD2 (6 bases). The CDR3 sequence is 15 residues long. Germline V CDR1 and CDR2: LNHNV, YYDKDF (reference sequence). V gave up 0 bases and J gave up 6 bases, with 15 bases separating them. For the CDR3, the DNA is TGTGCCACCAGCAGAGATATAGGAGGAGGGTTCGAGCAGTACTTC. As protein: CATSRDIGGGFEQYF.

CDR3 loop: CASTEGSSNSDEAFF. In DNA, the CDR3 is TGTGCCAGCACCGAAGGGTCTTCTAACTCAGACGAAGCTTTCTTT. The J gene is TRBJ1-1, the V gene TRBV6-2 or TRBV6-3; D is unresolved. The V gene lost 7 bases and the J gene lost 8 bases, with 23 bases spanning the gap. This CDR3 has 15 residues. Germline loops: CDR1 MNHEY, CDR2 SVGEGT.

This clonotype was detected only a few times. V is TRBV7-2 and J is TRBJ1-5; no definite D call. The CDR3 spans 13 residues. CDR1 is SGHTA, CDR2 FQGNSA, per germline. V lost 4 bases, J lost 4 bases, and 8 bases lay in between. The CDR3 region is CASSSKVNQPQHF. CDR3 DNA: TGTGCCAGCAGCTCTAAGGTTAATCAGCCCCAGCATTTT.

This chain connects TRBV12-3 or TRBV12-4 to TRBJ1-5, with 8 bases that match TRBD1. J was trimmed by 3 bases and V by 6 bases; bases with no gene match: 4. The CDR3 length is 14 residues. This CDR3 reads CASSGQGNNQPQHF. CDR3 DNA sequence: TGTGCCAGCAGCGGACAGGGAAACAATCAGCCCCAGCATTTT.

The rearrangement joins TRBV20-1 to TRBJ1-5, with no clear D. The length of the CDR3 is 15 residues. Germline CDR1 is DFQATT and CDR2 is SNEGSKA (reference sequence). V was trimmed by 1 base and J by 0 bases, leaving 10 bases between them. CDR3 region: CSARGVGTSNQPQHF. The CDR3 nucleotides are TGCAGTGCTAGAGGGGTTGGAACTAGCAATCAGCCCCAGCATTTT.

The chain employs TRBV19 and TRBJ2-5; D not resolved. The CDR3 is 13 residues long. CDR1 LNHDA and CDR2 SQIVND come from the germline V gene (reference sequence). With 0 bases removed from V and 4 bases from J, the gap between germline ends came to 6 bases. The CDR3 sequence: CASSIDRRETQYF. Here the CDR3 DNA reads TGTGCCAGTAGTATAGATCGACGAGAGACCCAGTACTTC.

This clonotype was detected a few times. The rearrangement joins TRBV5-1 to TRBJ1-1; D unclear. From germline, CDR1 is SGHRS and CDR2 YFSETQ. Trimming stripped 3 bases from V and 1 base from J, with 10 bases between. This CDR3 contains 14 residues. The DNA for the CDR3 is TGCGCCAGCAGCTCCCGGGCTACGAACACTGAAGCTTTCTTT. Its translation is CASSSRATNTEAFF.

In this sample, this clonotype turned up a few times. This sequence joins TRBV7-9 and TRBJ1-5; D unclear. This CDR3 is 15 amino acids long. Trimming left V 0 bases short and J 0 bases short, with 6 bases between. Germline-derived CDR1 and CDR2 are SEHNR and FQNEAQ (reference sequence). In nucleotides, the CDR3 is TGTGCCAGCAGCTTAGCTTACGGTAGCAATCAGCCCCAGCATTTT. Translated: CASSLAYGSNQPQHF.

The V and J genes are TRBV15 and TRBJ2-1; D call uncertain. There are 14 residues in the CDR3. V was shortened by 0 bases and J by 7 bases, with 10 bases between the two germline ends. CDR1 is LNHNV and CDR2 is YYDKDF in the germline V gene (reference sequence). The CDR3 nucleotides read TGTGCCACCAGCAGAGATAGCCTAGTGAATGAGCAGTTCTTC. Amino acids: CATSRDSLVNEQFF.

The V gene is TRBV3-1, the J gene TRBJ1-2; 12 bases map to TRBD1. This CDR3 contains 16 residues. The J segment lost 5 bases and the V segment lost 5 bases, leaving 9 bases of the junction unmatched. CDR1 and CDR2 from the germline V gene are LGHDT and YNNKEL (reference sequence). CDR3: CASSDGTGGARYGYTF. The CDR3, as DNA: TGTGCCAGCAGCGACGGGACAGGGGGCGCGAGATATGGCTACACCTTC.

This clonotype was observed at least ten times. The rearrangement joins TRBV2 to TRBJ1-6; D not certain. Germline CDR1 and CDR2: SNHLY and FYNNEI. The germline V and J ends were trimmed by 2 bases and 0 bases, with 8 bases remaining between them. The CDR3 has 16 residues. The CDR3 sequence: CASSELGSSYNSPLHF. The CDR3 region has the DNA TGTGCCAGCAGTGAACTGGGCAGCTCCTATAATTCACCCCTCCACTTT. The whole variable domain, remainder taken from reference TRBV2 and TRBJ1-6, is EPEVTQTPSHQVTQMGQEVILRCVPISNHLYFYWYRQILGQKVEFLVSFYNNEISEKSEIFDDQFSVERPDGSNFTLKIRSTKLEDSAMYFCASSELGSSYNSPLHFGNGTRLTVT.

V gene TRBV6-5 combines with J gene TRBJ1-6; D unclear. The V gene's germline CDR1 is MNHEY and CDR2 SVGAGI. V was cut by 0 bases and J by 7 bases, with 10 bases left in between. The CDR3 runs 15 residues. The CDR3 DNA reads TGTGCCAGCAGTTACTCCACCGTCGGCAATTCACCCCTCCACTTT. This gives the protein CASSYSTVGNSPLHF.

V gene TRBV20-1 combines with J gene TRBJ1-1, with 8 nucleotides matching TRBD1. The germline V gene encodes CDR1 DFQATT and CDR2 SNEGSKA (reference sequence). V was clipped by 0 bases and J by 2 bases; unmatched bases: 5. This CDR3 contains 15 residues. CDR3: CSARDLDRVNTEAFF. The CDR3 region has the DNA TGCAGTGCTAGAGACCTGGACAGGGTAAACACTGAAGCTTTCTTT.

This clonotype was seen repeatedly, ten times or more. This sequence joins TRBV29-1 and TRBJ2-7; D is possibly TRBD2 (6 bases). Trimming pared 7 bases from V and 2 bases from J, leaving 18 bases between. This CDR3 is 14 amino acids long. Germline CDR1 reads SQVTM; CDR2 reads ANQGSEA. The CDR3 nucleotides are TGCAGCGCTACGGGGCGCGGGAACACCTACGAGCAGTACTTC. Protein sequence: CSATGRGNTYEQYF.

As to this clonotype: A much larger clone sits a single nucleotide away, making a read error possible. This chain links TRBV6-5 with TRBJ2-3; D is tentatively TRBD1 or TRBD2 (6 bases each). CDR3 length: 15 residues. Germline loops: CDR1 MNHEY, CDR2 SVGAGI. The V gene lost 2 bases and the J gene lost 0 bases, with 9 bases spanning the gap. The DNA of the CDR3 is TGTGCCAGCAGTTACGGGGGGCGTAGCACAGATACGCAGTATTTT. Residues: CASSYGGRSTDTQYF.

V usage is TRBV5-4 and J usage is TRBJ2-5; 10 bases match TRBD2. V lost 0 bases and J lost 5; bases outside the gene matches: 16. Germline lookup yields CDR1 SGHNT and CDR2 YYREEE (reference sequence). This CDR3 has 19 amino acids. The CDR3, as DNA: TGTGCCAGCAGCTTGGAACCTAGGACTAGCGGTATCACCGGGGAGACCCAGTACTTC. This translates into CASSLEPRTSGITGETQYF.

This chain links TRBV3-1 with TRBJ2-1; 10 bases fit TRBD2. Looked up from germline, CDR1 is LGHDT and CDR2 is YNNKEL (reference sequence). V trimming: 2 bases; J trimming: 13 bases; junction bases outside the gene matches: 5. The CDR3 is 13 amino acids. Here the CDR3 reads CASSQSERGGQFF. In nucleotides, the CDR3 is TGTGCCAGCAGCCAATCTGAGCGGGGGGGTCAGTTCTTC.

V and J are TRBV2 and TRBJ2-7, with D perhaps matching TRBD2 (5 bases). CDR1 and CDR2 (germline): SNHLY, FYNNEI. This CDR3 has 14 amino acids. Between the trimmed V and J ends, which lost 3 bases and 3 bases, there was a span of 12 bases. The CDR3 sequence: CASSERLFVYEQYF. CDR3 sequence (DNA): TGTGCCAGCAGTGAGAGACTATTCGTCTACGAGCAGTACTTC.

V gene TRBV4-2 combines with J gene TRBJ2-1; D unresolved. Germline CDR1 and CDR2: LGHNA and YNFKEQ. This CDR3 spans 16 amino acids. V dropped 6 bases and J dropped 2 bases, with 17 bases sitting between them. The CDR3 bases are TGTGCCAGCAGTCAACGGCCCGGGCCCCCCTACAATGAGCAGTTCTTC. Protein: CASSQRPGPPYNEQFF.

This clonotype was seen a handful of times. The chain is built from TRBV20-1 and TRBJ2-3; TRBD1 or TRBD2 may be the D gene (5 bases each). Trimming shortened V by 0 bases and J by 5 bases, and 15 bases separated the two germline ends. The CDR3 consists of 15 residues. CDR1 is DFQATT and CDR2 is SNEGSKA in the germline V gene (reference sequence). Written as DNA, the CDR3 is TGCAGTGCTAGAGACCCGGGACGCTTTGGAGATACGCAGTATTTT. Amino acids: CSARDPGRFGDTQYF.

CDR3 bases: TGCAGTGCTAGCATTGGCGGGATGGGAGATACGCAGTATTTT. Translation: CSASIGGMGDTQYF. The chain links TRBV20-1 to TRBJ2-3, with a possible D match to TRBD2 (6 bases). Trimming removed 3 bases at V and 5 bases at J, with 15 bases between. The CDR3 has 14 residues. Germline-derived CDR1 and CDR2 are DFQATT and SNEGSKA (reference sequence).

This chain uses TRBV20-1 with TRBJ1-5, with a possible D match to TRBD1 (5 bases). The V gene's germline CDR1 is DFQATT and CDR2 SNEGSKA (reference sequence). CDR3 length equals 15 residues. V lost 3 bases to trimming and J lost 2 bases, with 14 bases between them. Here the CDR3 DNA reads TGCAGTGCTAGTGGGGGGGGTTTTGGCAATCAGCCCCAGCATTTT. It is translated as CSASGGGFGNQPQHF.

This clonotype has a handful of counts. The chain joins TRBV7-2 to TRBJ2-1; TRBD2 agrees at 10 bases. Trimming cost V 5 bases and J 6 bases; bases outside gene matches: 7. The CDR3 length is 15 residues. The germline CDR1 and CDR2 sequences are SGHTA and FQGNSA. For the CDR3, the DNA is TGTGCCAGCAGCGCAGGACTAGCGGTAGTCAATGAGCAGTTCTTC. It specifies CASSAGLAVVNEQFF.

V usage is TRBV3-1 and J usage is TRBJ2-7; TRBD2 matches at 9 bases. Germline V lookup: CDR1 LGHDT, CDR2 YNNKEL (reference sequence). Trimming cost V 4 bases and J 1 base; bases outside gene matches: 14. CDR3 length: 18 residues. CDR3 nucleotides: TGTGCCAGCAGCCGCGGGGTGCTGAGTAGCGGGGGATCCTACGAGCAGTACTTC. Residues: CASSRGVLSSGGSYEQYF.

The J gene is TRBJ2-7, the V gene TRBV12-3 or TRBV12-4; D gene unclear. Trimming stripped 5 bases from V and 0 bases from J, with 17 bases between. This CDR3 region has 16 residues. CDR3 in amino acids: CASSGIVSDFSYEQYF. Here the CDR3 DNA reads TGTGCCAGCAGTGGGATTGTAAGCGATTTCTCCTACGAGCAGTACTTC.

This clonotype has just a few counts. The genes are TRBV7-2 and TRBJ1-6; D is unresolved. The germline V gene has CDR1 SGHTA and CDR2 FQGNSA. The germline V and J ends were trimmed by 0 bases and 11 bases, with 14 bases remaining between them. The length of the CDR3 is 15 residues. The DNA for the CDR3 is TGTGCCAGCAGCTTAGCTGGTGCTGGCGGGGCACCCCTCCACTTT. It yields the protein CASSLAGAGGAPLHF.

The rearrangement joins TRBV24-1 to TRBJ2-1; D remains unclear. Germline V gene data show CDR1 as KGHDR and CDR2 as SFDVKD. V was trimmed by 3 bases and J by 7 bases, leaving 9 bases between them. The CDR3 contains 13 residues. DNA of the CDR3: TGTGCCACCAGTGATCTTGTAAGAAATGAGCAGTTCTTC. It yields the protein CATSDLVRNEQFF.

The chain recombines TRBV4-2 with TRBJ2-1; unclear D gene. The CDR3 runs to 15 residues. CDR1 and CDR2 from the germline V gene are LGHNA and YNFKEQ. V gave up 0 bases and J gave up 1 base, with 7 bases separating them. The CDR3 loop is CASSQDLLSYNEQFF. The DNA for the CDR3 is TGTGCCAGCAGCCAAGACCTACTATCCTACAATGAGCAGTTCTTC.

The genes are TRBV30 and TRBJ2-1; 9 nucleotides line up with TRBD1. V lost 3 bases and J lost 4; bases outside the gene matches: 1. The CDR3 spans 13 residues. Germline-derived CDR1 and CDR2 are GTSNPN and SVGIG (reference sequence). Here the CDR3 reads CAWRTGGYNEQFF. CDR3 DNA: TGTGCCTGGAGGACAGGGGGTTACAATGAGCAGTTCTTC.

This chain connects TRBV7-9 to TRBJ2-7; D gene uncertain. Per the germline V gene, CDR1 is SEHNR and CDR2 is FQNEAQ (reference sequence). Trimming left V 5 bases short and J 3 bases short, with 17 bases between. The CDR3 consists of 15 residues. CDR3 sequence (DNA): TGTGCCAGCAGCCCCAACAGAGACCTCTACTACGAGCAGTACTTC. Its translation is CASSPNRDLYYEQYF.

This clonotype has a count of ten or more. The chain couples TRBV5-1 to TRBJ2-7; D remains unclear. V was shortened by 1 base and J by 3 bases, with 14 bases between the two germline ends. Germline V gives CDR1 SGHRS, CDR2 YFSETQ. CDR3 length equals 15 residues. CDR3 protein: CASSLRTVKRYEQYF. The CDR3 DNA reads as TGCGCCAGCAGCTTGAGGACGGTGAAACGCTACGAGCAGTACTTC.